The TCR beta chain under discussion was sequenced for a study of T-cell reconstitution after alpha-beta-depleted transplantation in children. Study conclusions and caveats: Roughly two months post-transplant, alpha-beta T cells reportedly originated from several hundred graft clones that had expanded. Newly produced T cells mostly accounted for T-cell counts and diversity one year post-transplant.

Comment on this clonotype: No antigen is known for it.

Molecular barcoding with unique molecular identifiers was used for the TCRbeta library. TCRdb fed the PCR reads into MiXCR, producing one record per CDR3 protein. The top ten clones hold roughly 6.1% of a sample with approximately 97,000 distinct CDR3 sequences, approximately 5.4% of them seen once. This specimen was PBMCs, mostly from graft donor cells, taken 60 days after TCRalphabeta/CD19-depleted stem cell transplant. This clonotype was sampled from a female patient aged 2 to 10 who had a stem cell transplant for Fanconi anemia, so the T cells may come from the graft donor.

This CDR3 is CASSPFGFATLSGGKSTDTQYF. The CDR3 DNA follows: TGTGCCAGCAGCCCATTTGGTTTCGCAACCCTTAGCGGGGGAAAAAGCACAGATACGCAGTATTTT. This rearrangement joins TRBV4-2 to TRBJ2-3; TRBD2 matches 9 bases. Germline lookup yields CDR1 LGHNA and CDR2 YNFKEQ. This CDR3 has 22 residues. With V trimmed by 4 bases and J by 0 bases, 23 bases remained unmatched.